These 2 T cell receptor beta chains originate from one sample sequenced in a study of post-analysis software for immune sequencing data. Whole-study findings and limits: Among four to six TRBV segments more frequent in patients than controls were TRBV5-6, TRBV5-1 and TRBV20-1.

Their recognized antigens are unknown. Every TCR beta cDNA library bore unique molecular identifiers. TCRdb re-derived calls from the PCR reads in MiXCR, one entry per CDR3 protein. The repertoire includes about 800,000 distinct CDR3 sequences, 25% to 30% of them detected once, and roughly 0.54% sits in the top ten. Sequenced: blood. These receptors originate from a girl aged 5-17 years with multiple sclerosis.

Only a few counts were recorded for this clonotype. V gene TRBV20-1 combines with J gene TRBJ2-4, with a tentative D call TRBD2 (6 bases). Between the trimmed V and J ends, which lost 5 bases and 0 bases, there was a span of 11 bases. The CDR3 covers 14 residues. In germline, CDR1 is DFQATT, CDR2 SNEGSKA (reference sequence). Written as DNA, the CDR3 is TGCAGTGCTTGGGACTCAGGAGCCAAAAACATTCAGTACTTC. Its protein is CSAWDSGAKNIQYF.

The V and J genes are TRBV12-3 or TRBV12-4 and TRBJ2-3; 7 nucleotides line up with TRBD1. This CDR3 is built from 15 residues. V was clipped by 1 base and J by 2 bases; unmatched bases: 3. This CDR3 reads CASSLGDSPTDTQYF. Written as DNA, the CDR3 is TGTGCCAGCAGTTTAGGGGACAGCCCCACAGATACGCAGTATTTT.